A single sample is the source of the 9 T cell receptor beta chains below, sequenced in a study of blood T cell repertoires in COVID-19. The table came from immunoSEQ multiplex PCR; TCRdb's copy has only in-frame clones and leaves some out. The sample lists tens of thousands of clones; 70% to 90% were seen once. Sequenced material: peripheral blood. These receptors all stem from a woman of 80 years or more with COVID-19, enrolled during active disease.

This chain links TRBV19 with TRBJ1-1; D not resolved. The V end was cut by 0 bases, the J end by 2 bases, with 7 bases between. CDR1 and CDR2 from the germline V gene are LNHDA and SQIVND (reference sequence). The CDR3 runs 14 residues. CDR3 amino acids: CASSIDRSNTEAFF. CDR3 in DNA: TGTGCCAGTAGTATAGACCGGTCTAACACTGAAGCTTTCTTT.

J is TRBJ1-4 and V is TRBV7-9, with TRBD1 matching over 8 bases. The CDR3 spans 15 residues. CDR1 is SEHNR and CDR2 is FQNEAQ in the germline V gene (reference sequence). Trimming cost V 1 base and J 7 bases; bases outside gene matches: 5. The CDR3 bases are TGTGCCAGCAGCTTAGTGCAGGGGGCGAGTGAAAAACTGTTTTTT. This encodes CASSLVQGASEKLFF.

The rearrangement uses TRBV27 and TRBJ2-1; 16 bases align to TRBD2. The V and J ends lost 1 base and 10 bases, in that order; junction bases with no gene match: 7. The CDR3 runs 17 residues. Per the germline V gene, CDR1 is MNHEY and CDR2 is SMNVEV (reference sequence). The CDR3 bases are TGTGCCAGCAGTTTATTCCCGGGACTAGCGGGAGGGTTAGAGCAGTTCTTC. It is translated as CASSLFPGLAGGLEQFF.

The V and J genes are TRBV27 and TRBJ2-3, with D possibly matching TRBD2 (7 bases). The germline V and J ends were trimmed by 2 bases and 0 bases, with 15 bases remaining between them. CDR3 length equals 17 residues. Germline-derived CDR1 and CDR2 are MNHEY and SMNVEV (reference sequence). In DNA form, the CDR3 reads TGTGCCAGCAGTTTAAAGGGGGGGAGCCCTAGCACAGATACGCAGTATTTT. Translated, it gives CASSLKGGSPSTDTQYF.

The chain combines TRBV10-3 with TRBJ1-2; possible D gene TRBD1, 6 bases. Trimming took 6 bases from V and 4 from J, leaving 15 bases between them. This CDR3 comprises 14 residues. Germline V gene data show CDR1 as ENHRY and CDR2 as SYGVKD. This chain's CDR3 is CAISRQELFYGYTF. The CDR3, as DNA: TGTGCCATCAGCCGACAGGAGCTATTCTATGGCTACACCTTC.

The V and J genes are TRBV7-2 and TRBJ1-3; D possibly corresponds to TRBD1 (6 bases). CDR1 is SGHTA, CDR2 FQGNSA, per germline. Trimming stripped 1 base from V and 11 bases from J, with 15 bases between. The CDR3 sequence is 14 residues long. This CDR3 reads CASSLVVQGRAIYF. CDR3 bases: TGTGCCAGCAGCTTAGTGGTCCAGGGGAGGGCCATATATTTT.

Notes on this clone: An end of the junction differs from the germline gene, which may be a read error. The chain carries TRBV18 and TRBJ2-2; TRBD1 might be the D (6 bases). The CDR3 contains 15 residues. Germline V lookup: CDR1 KGHSH, CDR2 LQKENI. CDR3 in amino acids: CASSQGQTNTRELFF. CDR3 sequence (DNA): TGTGCCAGCTCACAAGGACAGACGAACACCAGGGAGCTGTTTTTT.

The chain recombines TRBV7-9 with TRBJ1-2; possible D gene TRBD1, 5 bases. Germline V gene data show CDR1 as SEHNR and CDR2 as FQNEAQ (reference sequence). The ends were cut back, 5 bases at V and 7 bases at J, with 14 bases in the middle. This CDR3 is 13 amino acids long. The CDR3 loop is CASSGSGSPGYTF. CDR3 coding DNA: TGTGCCAGCAGCGGATCAGGGTCCCCTGGCTACACCTTC.

V is TRBV27 and J is TRBJ1-1; 8 bases align to TRBD1. In germline, CDR1 is MNHEY, CDR2 SMNVEV (reference sequence). Trimming took 6 bases from V and 4 from J; bases not matched to a gene: 4. The CDR3 spans 13 residues. The CDR3 region has the DNA TGTGCCAGCAGCCAGACAGGGGTCACTGAAGCTTTCTTT. Translation: CASSQTGVTEAFF.